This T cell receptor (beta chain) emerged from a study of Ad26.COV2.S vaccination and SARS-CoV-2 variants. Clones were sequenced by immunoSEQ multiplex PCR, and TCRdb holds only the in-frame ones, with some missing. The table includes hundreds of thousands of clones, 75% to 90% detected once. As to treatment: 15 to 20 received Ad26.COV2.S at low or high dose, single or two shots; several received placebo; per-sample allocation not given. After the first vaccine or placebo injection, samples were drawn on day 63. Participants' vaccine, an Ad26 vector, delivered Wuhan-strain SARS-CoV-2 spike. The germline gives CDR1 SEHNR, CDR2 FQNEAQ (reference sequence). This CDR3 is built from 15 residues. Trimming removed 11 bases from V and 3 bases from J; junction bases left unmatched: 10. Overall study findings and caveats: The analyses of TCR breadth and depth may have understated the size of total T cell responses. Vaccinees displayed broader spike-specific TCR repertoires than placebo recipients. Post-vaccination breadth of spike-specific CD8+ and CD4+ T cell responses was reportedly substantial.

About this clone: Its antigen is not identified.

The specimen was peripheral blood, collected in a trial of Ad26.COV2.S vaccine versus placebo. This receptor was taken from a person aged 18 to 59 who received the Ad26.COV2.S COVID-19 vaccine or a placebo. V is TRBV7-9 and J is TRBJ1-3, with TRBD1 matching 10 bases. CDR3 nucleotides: TGTGCCCTTAATGGGGACAGGGGCTATGGAAACACCATATATTTT. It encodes CALNGDRGYGNTIYF. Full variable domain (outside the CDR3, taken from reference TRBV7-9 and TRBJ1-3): DTGVSQNPRHKITKRGQNVTFRCDPISEHNRLYWYRQTLGQGPEFLTYFQNEAQLEKSRLLSDRFSAERPKGSFSTLEIQRTEQGDSAMYLCALNGDRGYGNTIYFGEGSWLTVV.